A single sample is the source of the 14 T cell receptor beta chains below, sequenced in a study of glioma-infiltrating T cells. The iRepertoire nested amplicon-rescue multiplex PCR amplified TCR alpha and beta CDR3s from RNA. TCRdb processed the multiplex PCR reads anew with MiXCR; each CDR3 protein has one entry. Seen here are over 70,000 distinct CDR3 sequences, about 25% observed once, and the top ten hold 5.5% to 7.5%. Sequenced material: glioma tissue, nonneoplastic brain tissue, or PBMCs (not recorded which). The receptors derive from a human donor with low-grade glioma or glioblastoma, undergoing nonglioma brain surgery, or in good health (not recorded which).

To note about this clonotype: A much larger clone lies a single base off, so this may be a read error. The rearrangement joins TRBV4-1 to TRBJ2-1, with 13 bases matching TRBD2. The J call may be incorrect, as the DNA end agrees better with TRBJ2-7. This CDR3 has 17 amino acids. CDR1 and CDR2 (germline): MGHRA, YSYEKL. The CDR3 DNA reads TGCGCCAGCAGCCAACCTCTACTAGCGGGAGGGGGGTATGAGCAGTACTTC. Amino acids: CASSQPLLAGGGYEQYF.

This clonotype has a handful of counts. The chain joins TRBV7-9 to TRBJ1-1, with D possibly matching TRBD1 (6 bases). This CDR3 region has 15 residues. Between the trimmed V and J ends, which lost 1 base and 3 bases, there was a span of 12 bases. Germline lookup yields CDR1 SEHNR and CDR2 FQNEAQ (reference sequence). The CDR3 sequence: CASSLVLGADTEAFF. The CDR3 nucleotides read TGTGCCAGCAGCTTAGTGCTGGGGGCGGACACTGAAGCTTTCTTT. Together with reference TRBV7-9 and TRBJ1-1, the CDR3 gives the full variable domain: DTGVSQNPRHKITKRGQNVTFRCDPISEHNRLYWYRQTLGQGPEFLTYFQNEAQLEKSRLLSDRFSAERPKGSFSTLEIQRTEQGDSAMYLCASSLVLGADTEAFFGQGTRLTVV.

As to this clonotype: Given a much more abundant clone one base away, this may be a read error. J is TRBJ2-1 and V is TRBV18; 12 bases are a match to TRBD2. This CDR3 contains 16 residues. V gave up 2 bases and J gave up 6 bases; unmatched junction bases: 5. Germline assignment: CDR1 KGHSH and CDR2 LQKENI. This CDR3 is CASSPLGLAGCNEQFF. CDR3 sequence (DNA): TGTGCCAGCTCACCATTAGGACTAGCGGGGTGCAATGAGCAGTTCTTC.

This clonotype has only a few counts. The chain links TRBV7-9 to TRBJ1-4; 7 bases agree with TRBD1. V lost 0 bases, J lost 0 bases, and 13 bases stayed unmatched. The germline V gene has CDR1 SEHNR and CDR2 FQNEAQ (reference sequence). The CDR3 loop spans 20 amino acids. The CDR3 DNA sequence: TGTGCCAGCAGCTTAGCCACCCCGACAGGGTTGGTCGCAACTAATGAAAAACTGTTTTTT. This encodes CASSLATPTGLVATNEKLFF.

This clonotype was seen many times. The chain combines TRBV6-1 with TRBJ2-4, with D possibly TRBD1 on 6 matching bases. CDR3 length equals 12 residues. Germline V gene lookup returns CDR1 MNHNS and CDR2 SASEGT. V was shortened by 5 bases and J by 12 bases, with 14 bases between the two germline ends. CDR3: CASSLYTGHQYF. The CDR3 region has the DNA TGTGCCAGCAGTCTGTACACAGGGCATCAGTACTTC.

This clonotype was seen ten or more times. This chain joins TRBV10-3 and TRBJ2-7; possible D gene TRBD1, 6 bases. Between the trimmed V and J ends, which lost 8 bases and 2 bases, there was a span of 16 bases. There are 14 residues in the CDR3. Germline CDR1 and CDR2: ENHRY and SYGVKD. The CDR3 bases are TGTGCCATCCGCGACCGGGACACTACCTACGAGCAGTACTTC. This translates into CAIRDRDTTYEQYF.

This clonotype was found many times. The V and J genes are TRBV24-1 and TRBJ2-7, with D possibly matching TRBD2 (5 bases). CDR1 is KGHDR, CDR2 SFDVKD, per germline. Between the trimmed V and J ends, which lost 9 bases and 3 bases, there was a span of 17 bases. CDR3 length: 14 amino acids. The CDR3 sequence is CATLPPTGCYEQYF. The CDR3, as DNA: TGTGCCACCCTACCCCCTACGGGGTGCTACGAGCAGTACTTC.

This clonotype showed up many times. The genes are TRBV6-6 and TRBJ1-2; D is ambiguous. V was shortened by 0 bases and J by 2 bases, with 13 bases between the two germline ends. The CDR3 is 16 amino acids. In germline, CDR1 is MNHNY, CDR2 SVGAGI (reference sequence). In nucleotides, the CDR3 is TGTGCCAGCAGTTACTCGGTTGCATCCGTCAACTATGGCTACACCTTC. Translation gives CASSYSVASVNYGYTF.

This clonotype occurred many times. The rearrangement links TRBV20-1 to TRBJ1-1, with 10 nucleotides matching TRBD1. The V gene's germline CDR1 is DFQATT and CDR2 SNEGSKA (reference sequence). V shed 7 bases and J 11 bases; nucleotides not matched to a gene: 7. The CDR3 has 11 amino acids. CDR3 residues: CSVDRGLGAFF. The CDR3 DNA reads as TGCAGTGTCGACAGGGGGCTTGGGGCTTTCTTT.

This clonotype was found many times. The chain is built from TRBV20-1 and TRBJ2-7, with 9 bases lining up with TRBD2. Germline values: CDR1 DFQATT, CDR2 SNEGSKA (reference sequence). This CDR3 is 14 amino acids long. Trimming cost V 6 bases and J 2 bases; bases outside gene matches: 8. The CDR3 nucleotides are TGCAGTGCCTCCATTAGCGGGGGTCCCTACGAGCAGTACTTC. Translated, it gives CSASISGGPYEQYF.

The chain links TRBV18 to TRBJ2-3; the D call may be TRBD1 or TRBD2 (5 bases each). The CDR3 has 13 amino acids. Trimming removed 7 bases at V and 0 bases at J, with 8 bases between. Germline loops: CDR1 KGHSH, CDR2 LQKENI. CDR3 sequence reads: CASYRDSTDTQYF. In DNA form, the CDR3 reads TGTGCCAGCTATCGGGACAGCACAGATACGCAGTATTTT. The full variable domain, its missing parts supplied by reference TRBV18 and TRBJ2-3, is NAGVMQNPRHLVRRRGQEARLRCSPMKGHSHVYWYRQLPEEGLKFMVYLQKENIIDESGMPKERFSAEFPKEGPSILRIQQVVRGDSAAYFCASYRDSTDTQYFGPGTRLTVL.

About this clonotype: It may be a read error: a sequence one base away is much more abundant. The chain carries TRBV3-1 and TRBJ1-5; 8 positions agree with TRBD1. Germline-derived CDR1 and CDR2 are LGHDT and YNNKEL (reference sequence). After removal of 6 bases from V and 6 bases from J, the junction contained 13 bases not matched to a gene. CDR3 length: 16 amino acids. The CDR3 protein is CASRSRGQGGVQPQHF. CDR3 DNA sequence: TGTGCCAGCAGAAGCCGAGGACAGGGAGGCGTTCAGCCCCAGCATTTT.

The chain joins TRBV29-1 to TRBJ2-2; D is ambiguous. The CDR3 is made up of 13 amino acids. CDR1 SQVTM and CDR2 ANQGSEA come from the germline V gene. V lost 4 bases, J lost 6 bases, and 12 bases lay in between. The CDR3, as DNA: TGCAGCGTTGCTGTCTCCCTCTCCGGGGAGCTGTTTTTT. Its translation is CSVAVSLSGELFF.

Many counts were recorded for this clonotype. The chain couples TRBV3-1 to TRBJ2-1, with D unresolved. Looked up from germline, CDR1 is LGHDT and CDR2 is YNNKEL (reference sequence). The CDR3 runs 13 residues. Trimming removed 3 bases at V and 8 bases at J, with 11 bases between. CDR3 coding DNA: TGTGCCAGCAGCCATGGTATCAACCATGAGCAGTTCTTC. Its translation is CASSHGINHEQFF.